Listed below are T cell receptor beta chains from one sample, sequenced in a study of control samples from healthy donors and cancer patients. This table comes from immunoSEQ multiplex PCR, and its TCRdb copy is limited to in-frame clones, with some not included. Of 100,000 to 150,000 clones listed, about 92% are singletons. Sequencing was done on a sample of blood. The source of these receptors is a woman aged 45-60 years in good health. Both conserved end residues are part of each CDR3. D genes are given only for firm matches. Clone size is not always given. Where it is, it says once, few, many or a class for expanded clones.

J gene,V gene,D gene,clone size,CDR3 protein,CDR3 DNA
TRBJ2-7,TRBV10-2,-,once,CATGNTASYEQYF,TGCGCCACCGGTAACACCGCCTCCTACGAGCAGTACTTC
TRBJ2-7,TRBV5-1,TRBD2,-,CASSLDSGGTPLAYEQYF,TGCGCCAGCAGCTTGGATAGCGGGGGAACCCCTTTGGCCTACGAGCAGTACTTC
TRBJ2-7,TRBV7-2,TRBD1,-,CASSLLGTGGFYEQYF,TGTGCCAGCAGCTTACTCGGGACAGGGGGCTTCTACGAGCAGTACTTC
TRBJ1-1,TRBV7-2,-,-,CASSSQLNTEAFF,TGTGCCAGCAGCTCGCAGTTAAACACTGAAGCTTTCTTT
TRBJ1-1,TRBV7-8,TRBD1,few,CASSPGQGLTEAFF,TGTGCCAGCAGCCCCGGACAGGGGCTCACTGAAGCTTTCTTT
TRBJ2-7,TRBV2,-,few,CASSRLDEGGEQYF,TGTGCCAGCAGTAGACTCGATGAGGGCGGGGAGCAGTACTTC
TRBJ2-3,TRBV19,-,-,CASSIVPSGTDTQYF,TGTGCCAGTAGTATTGTACCTAGCGGCACAGATACGCAGTATTTT
TRBJ2-7,TRBV2,TRBD1,-,CASSPRGQGNEQYF,TGTGCCAGCAGTCCCCGGGGACAGGGTAACGAGCAGTACTTC
TRBJ1-2,TRBV30,-,-,CAWSVSGTGYTF,TGTGCCTGGAGTGTATCCGGAACTGGCTACACCTTC
TRBJ1-2,TRBV5-6,TRBD1,-,CASSLDRGAYGYTF,TGTGCCAGCAGCTTGGACAGGGGGGCCTATGGCTACACCTTC
TRBJ2-7,TRBV30,-,once,CAWSAGYEQYF,TGTGCCTGGAGCGCGGGGTACGAGCAGTACTTC
TRBJ2-3,TRBV6-5,-,-,CASRSLNEDTQYF,TGTGCCAGCAGGAGTTTAAATGAAGATACGCAGTATTTT
TRBJ2-2,TRBV2,-,once,CASSDDTGELFF,TGTGCCAGCAGTGACGACACCGGGGAGCTGTTTTTT
TRBJ2-2,TRBV19,-,-,CASIGVNTGELFF,TGTGCCAGTATCGGGGTAAATACCGGGGAGCTGTTTTTT
TRBJ1-1,TRBV5-1,TRBD1,-,CASSVTGGNTEAFF,TGCGCCAGCAGTGTGACAGGGGGGAACACTGAAGCTTTCTTT
TRBJ2-3,TRBV5-1,-,-,CASSLEGGRGTDTQYF,TGCGCCAGCAGCCTGGAGGGGGGTCGAGGGACAGATACGCAGTATTTT
TRBJ2-7,TRBV5-1,TRBD1,-,CASSLGTGWEQYF,TGCGCCAGCAGCTTAGGGACAGGGTGGGAGCAGTACTTC
TRBJ2-7,TRBV28,-,once,CASSSWDSGVAYEQYF,TGTGCCAGCAGTTCATGGGACTCAGGGGTAGCCTACGAGCAGTACTTC
TRBJ2-6,TRBV18,-,-,CASSLYRGSNGANVLTF,TGTGCCAGCTCACTCTATAGGGGGTCGAACGGGGCCAACGTCCTGACTTTC
TRBJ1-1,TRBV25-1,-,-,CASSELADRRSGAFF,TGTGCCAGCAGTGAATTGGCGGACAGAAGATCGGGAGCTTTCTTT
TRBJ1-5,TRBV5-6,-,-,CASSLGTLNQPQHF,TGTGCCAGCAGCTTGGGGACACTCAATCAGCCCCAGCATTTT
TRBJ2-7,TRBV5-4,TRBD1,-,CASSRGPADRGEGEQYF,TGTGCCAGCAGCCGAGGCCCTGCTGACAGGGGCGAGGGCGAGCAGTACTTC
TRBJ1-1,TRBV12-3/TRBV12-4,-,-,CASSLIRGTEAFF,TGTGCCAGCAGTTTAATTCGGGGGACTGAAGCTTTCTTT
TRBJ2-7,TRBV5-1,-,few,CASSLGQSFQEQYF,TGCGCCAGCAGCTTGGGACAGTCTTTTCAGGAGCAGTACTTC
TRBJ2-7,TRBV6-6,-,-,CASRDVTVVYEQYF,TGTGCCAGCCGGGATGTGACAGTTGTTTACGAGCAGTACTTC
TRBJ1-5,TRBV19,-,-,CASSMRGYSNQPQHF,TGTGCCAGTAGTATGCGGGGCTATAGCAATCAGCCCCAGCATTTT
TRBJ2-7,TRBV10-2,-,-,CASSEGGEQYF,TGCGCCAGCAGTGAGGGGGGCGAGCAGTACTTC
TRBJ2-7,TRBV5-1,TRBD1,-,CASSLPRGGTYEQYF,TGCGCCAGCAGCTTGCCTAGAGGGGGCACTTACGAGCAGTACTTC
TRBJ2-1,TRBV11-3,-,-,CASSSRDTNYNEQFF,TGTGCCAGCAGCTCCCGGGACACCAATTACAATGAGCAGTTCTTC
TRBJ2-2,TRBV5-4,TRBD2,-,CASSAGGLAGTGELFF,TGTGCCAGCAGCGCAGGGGGACTAGCTGGCACCGGGGAGCTGTTTTTT
TRBJ2-7,TRBV2,-,-,CASVRFPGEQYF,TGTGCCAGCGTGCGATTTCCTGGGGAGCAGTACTTC
TRBJ2-1,TRBV3-1/TRBV3-2,-,-,CASSHAGEQFF,TGTGCCAGCAGCCATGCAGGAGAGCAGTTCTTC
TRBJ1-6,TRBV27,-,-,CASSLSGTDILSPLHF,TGTGCCAGCAGTTTATCGGGGACCGATATCCTTTCACCCCTCCACTTT
TRBJ2-7,TRBV7-9,TRBD1,-,CASSLMGTGAYEQYF,TGTGCCAGCAGCTTAATGGGGACAGGGGCCTACGAGCAGTACTTC
TRBJ2-2,TRBV29-1,TRBD1,-,CSVDPGTGEDGELFF,TGCAGCGTCGACCCCGGGACAGGGGAGGACGGGGAGCTGTTTTTT
TRBJ2-1,TRBV4-2,TRBD2,-,CASSQESGGASYNEQFF,TGTGCCAGCAGCCAAGAGAGCGGGGGGGCCTCCTACAATGAGCAGTTCTTC
TRBJ2-7,TRBV7-2,TRBD1,-,CASSLIRDRAMNAYEQYF,TGTGCCAGCAGCTTAATTAGGGACAGGGCCATGAATGCCTACGAGCAGTACTTC
TRBJ1-4,TRBV28,-,-,CASSFTGPREKLFF,TGTGCCAGCAGTTTTACAGGGCCCCGGGAAAAACTGTTTTTT
TRBJ1-3,TRBV5-4,-,-,CASSKDSEAGNTIYF,TGTGCCAGCAGCAAGGACAGTGAGGCTGGAAACACCATATATTTT
TRBJ1-1,TRBV11-2,-,-,CASRLQGSMNTEAFF,TGTGCCAGCAGGTTACAGGGTTCCATGAACACTGAAGCTTTCTTT
TRBJ1-1,TRBV2,-,few,CASSQGNTEAFF,TGTGCCAGCAGTCAGGGGAACACTGAAGCTTTCTTT
TRBJ1-2,TRBV10-3,-,-,CAIRGTGNYGYTF,TGTGCCATCAGGGGAACAGGGAACTATGGCTACACCTTC
TRBJ1-1,TRBV30,-,-,CAWSVSPGQTEAFF,TGTGCCTGGAGTGTATCCCCGGGGCAAACTGAAGCTTTCTTT
TRBJ1-1,TRBV28,-,-,CASSAGLTEAFF,TGTGCCAGCAGCGCGGGGCTCACTGAAGCTTTCTTT
TRBJ1-2,TRBV7-9,-,-,CASSLADAGTGGYTF,TGTGCCAGCAGCTTAGCCGACGCCGGGACCGGGGGCTACACCTTC
TRBJ2-7,TRBV27,-,-,CASSLRGELSYEQYF,TGTGCCAGCAGTTTAAGGGGGGAACTCTCCTACGAGCAGTACTTC
TRBJ1-3,TRBV28,-,-,CASAYRGVGNTIYF,TGTGCCAGCGCCTATAGGGGGGTTGGAAACACCATATATTTT
TRBJ1-3,TRBV11-2,-,-,CASSGVWGVGNSGNTIYF,TGTGCCAGCAGCGGTGTATGGGGGGTAGGCAACTCTGGAAACACCATATATTTT
TRBJ1-5,TRBV4-2,-,few,CASSQDQGLGNQPQHF,TGTGCCAGCAGCCAAGATCAGGGGTTGGGCAATCAGCCCCAGCATTTT
TRBJ1-2,TRBV5-1,-,once,CASSLDLGGSVYGYTF,TGCGCCAGCAGCTTGGATTTGGGGGGCAGTGTCTATGGCTACACCTTC